This TCR beta chain was sequenced for a study of T-cell memory formation after mild COVID-19. Study information: In these data, TCR clusters were largely donor specific. General study findings and limits: CD4+ contracting clones were mainly CM and EM; CD8+ ones, EMRA. Day 15 to 85 contracting clones showed balanced CD4/CD8; day 15 to 37 expanders favored CD4+.

A remark on this clonotype: Its antigen is currently unknown.

The CDR3 runs to 14 residues. From germline, CDR1 is MNHEY and CDR2 SVGAGI. Unmatched junction bases numbered 9, after V lost 6 bases and J lost 7 bases. 5'RACE primed from the constant segment yielded TCR alpha and TCR beta cDNA libraries bearing sample barcodes and UMIs. MiXCR, run by TCRdb on the 5' RACE reads, gives a single entry per CDR3 protein. Counted here are around 150,000 distinct CDR3 sequences, 25% to 40% occurring once; the ten biggest clones make up approximately 12%. Sequenced input: PBMCs or a T cell subset sorted from them (not recorded which). V usage is TRBV6-5 and J usage is TRBJ2-7, with 10 bases aligning to TRBD1. The receptor comes from an adult woman who had mild COVID-19 (a few samples of this study predate the infection). Cell type and time point are not known. The DNA for the CDR3 is TGTGCCAGCAGGGGACAGGGGAATTGGGGTGAGCAGTACTTC. Its protein is CASRGQGNWGEQYF.